Following are 5 T cell receptor beta chains from one sample sequenced in a study of blood T cell repertoires in COVID-19. Profiled with immunoSEQ multiplex PCR; TCRdb holds only in-frame clones, not every one. The sample consists of some 300,000 clones, more than 85% of them appearing once. Specimen: PBMCs or T cells enriched from blood (not recorded which). The origin of the receptors is a woman under 40 who had recovered from COVID-19.

The V call is TRBV6-5, the J call TRBJ2-7; TRBD1 might be the D (6 bases). V was clipped by 7 bases and J by 6 bases, with 13 bases between them. Per the germline V gene, CDR1 is MNHEY and CDR2 is SVGAGI. The CDR3 consists of 12 residues. The CDR3: CASTTTGTEQYF. CDR3 nucleotides: TGTGCCAGCACCACCACAGGGACCGAGCAGTACTTC.

Only one count was recorded for this clone. J is TRBJ1-2 and V is TRBV29-1; D not resolved. The germline V and J ends were trimmed by 6 bases and 0 bases, with 14 bases remaining between them. The CDR3 totals 14 residues. Germline V gives CDR1 SQVTM, CDR2 ANQGSEA. This CDR3 reads CSVKTVATNYGYTF. The CDR3 bases are TGCAGCGTCAAGACGGTAGCTACTAACTATGGCTACACCTTC.

The count of this clone is one. This chain links TRBV6-1 with TRBJ2-1, with 8 bases lining up with TRBD2. The germline gives CDR1 MNHNS, CDR2 SASEGT. This CDR3 is built from 15 residues. After removal of 2 bases from V and 1 base from J, the junction contained 1 base not matched to a gene. The DNA for the CDR3 is TGTGCCAGCAGTGAAACTAGCGGATCCTACAATGAGCAGTTCTTC. This gives the protein CASSETSGSYNEQFF.

The J gene is TRBJ1-2, the V gene TRBV10-2; 9 bases are a match to TRBD1. The CDR3 contains 17 residues. V shed 3 bases, J shed 7 bases, and the junction held 15 bases outside the gene matches. Germline CDR1 is WSHSY and CDR2 is SAAADI. The CDR3: CASSDPLGRTGEGGYTF. The CDR3 DNA is TGCGCCAGCAGTGACCCCCTCGGAAGGACAGGGGAAGGTGGCTACACCTTC.

The chain couples TRBV5-4 to TRBJ2-3; 9 nucleotides agree with TRBD1. Trimming took 2 bases from V and 3 from J; bases not matched to a gene: 4. This CDR3 contains 15 residues. Per the germline V gene, CDR1 is SGHNT and CDR2 is YYREEE (reference sequence). CDR3: CASSFPGQGTDTQYF. The CDR3 nucleotides read TGTGCCAGCAGCTTCCCGGGACAGGGAACAGATACGCAGTATTTT.